These T cell receptor beta chains were read from a single sample in a study of T cells in Graves' hyperthyroidism and ophthalmopathy. TCRdb reanalysed the multiplex PCR reads using MiXCR and keeps one entry per CDR3 protein. The table includes 200,000 or so distinct CDR3 sequences, roughly a sixth detected once. The sequencing sample was made of blood. The receptors were sampled from a woman between 50 and 59 years old with Graves' hyperthyroidism. The CDR3 runs from the conserved cysteine through the conserved F or W. A D gene is named only where the DNA matches it firmly. Part of the rows lack a size; the others show once, few, many or a class for expanded clones.

cdr3_aa: CAWSVMSHEQYF
cdr3_nt: TGTGCCTGGAGTGTGATGTCCCACGAGCAGTACTTC
d_call: -
clone_size: few
j_call: TRBJ2-7
v_call: TRBV30

cdr3_aa: CAWSLWGAGTEAFF
cdr3_nt: TGTGCCTGGAGTCTCTGGGGGGCTGGTACTGAAGCTTTCTTT
d_call: -
clone_size: many
j_call: TRBJ1-1
v_call: TRBV30

cdr3_aa: CASSIGGPAEQYF
cdr3_nt: TGTGCCAGTAGTATCGGGGGCCCGGCCGAGCAGTACTTC
d_call: -
clone_size: -
j_call: TRBJ2-7
v_call: TRBV19

cdr3_aa: CASTLVPTYNEQFF
cdr3_nt: TGTGCCAGCACCCTAGTCCCCACCTACAATGAGCAGTTCTTC
d_call: -
clone_size: many
j_call: TRBJ2-1
v_call: TRBV7-9

cdr3_aa: CASSLPDLTTKYEQYF
cdr3_nt: TGTGCCAGCAGCTTACCAGACCTGACTACAAAATACGAGCAGTACTTC
d_call: -
clone_size: -
j_call: TRBJ2-7
v_call: TRBV7-2

cdr3_aa: CASSQDPGQSAEQYF
cdr3_nt: TGTGCCAGCAGCCAGGACCCGGGACAGTCCGCCGAGCAGTACTTC
d_call: TRBD1
clone_size: many
j_call: TRBJ2-7
v_call: TRBV4-2

cdr3_aa: CASSPAGLSNTGELFF
cdr3_nt: TGTGCCAGCTCACCGGCGGGACTTTCGAACACCGGGGAGCTGTTTTTT
d_call: -
clone_size: few
j_call: TRBJ2-2
v_call: TRBV18

cdr3_aa: CASSSRAPGNGYTF
cdr3_nt: TGTGCCAGCAGTTCCCGAGCTCCGGGGAATGGCTACACCTTC
d_call: -
clone_size: many
j_call: TRBJ1-2
v_call: TRBV6-1

cdr3_aa: CSARVGGFFNEQFF
cdr3_nt: TGCAGTGCTAGGGTTGGGGGGTTTTTCAATGAGCAGTTCTTC
d_call: -
clone_size: -
j_call: TRBJ2-1
v_call: TRBV20-1

cdr3_aa: CATSDPGRGTQYF
cdr3_nt: TGTGCCACCAGTGATCCAGGGAGGGGGACCCAGTACTTC
d_call: TRBD2
clone_size: -
j_call: TRBJ2-5
v_call: TRBV24-1

cdr3_aa: CASSQIGDRYEQYF
cdr3_nt: TGTGCCAGCAGTCAAATCGGCGACAGGTACGAGCAGTACTTC
d_call: -
clone_size: many
j_call: TRBJ2-7
v_call: TRBV12-3/TRBV12-4

cdr3_aa: CAISPGTSGRLVEQYF
cdr3_nt: TGTGCCATCAGTCCCGGGACTAGCGGGAGGCTTGTCGAGCAGTACTTC
d_call: TRBD2
clone_size: few
j_call: TRBJ2-7
v_call: TRBV10-3

cdr3_aa: CASSLSSGTATDTQYF
cdr3_nt: TGTGCCAGCAGTTTATCTAGCGGGACTGCCACAGATACGCAGTATTTT
d_call: TRBD2
clone_size: many
j_call: TRBJ2-3
v_call: TRBV12-3/TRBV12-4

cdr3_aa: CASSLLAGRRVETQYF
cdr3_nt: TGTGCCAGCAGTTTATTGGCAGGGAGGCGAGTGGAGACCCAGTACTTC
d_call: -
clone_size: -
j_call: TRBJ2-5
v_call: TRBV12-3/TRBV12-4

cdr3_aa: CASSPWPLRDTEAFF
cdr3_nt: TGTGCCAGCAGTCCCTGGCCCCTCAGGGATACTGAAGCTTTCTTT
d_call: -
clone_size: many
j_call: TRBJ1-1
v_call: TRBV28

cdr3_aa: CASIGGGGMGNQPQHF
cdr3_nt: TGTGCCAGCATCGGGGGCGGGGGGATGGGGAATCAGCCCCAGCATTTT
d_call: -
clone_size: few
j_call: TRBJ1-5
v_call: TRBV6-1

cdr3_aa: CASSETGRPNEQFF
cdr3_nt: TGTGCCAGCAGTGAGACAGGACGACCCAATGAGCAGTTCTTC
d_call: -
clone_size: -
j_call: TRBJ2-1
v_call: TRBV12-3/TRBV12-4

cdr3_aa: CSARPTSNSPLHF
cdr3_nt: TGCAGTGCGCGACCCACTTCGAATTCACCCCTCCACTTT
d_call: -
clone_size: -
j_call: TRBJ1-6
v_call: TRBV20-1

cdr3_aa: CSATGTSEQYF
cdr3_nt: TGCAGTGCTACCGGGACTTCCGAGCAGTACTTC
d_call: -
clone_size: many
j_call: TRBJ2-7
v_call: TRBV20-1

cdr3_aa: CASSSGTSGANEQFF
cdr3_nt: TGTGCCAGCAGCTCCGGGACTAGCGGGGCCAATGAGCAGTTCTTC
d_call: TRBD2
clone_size: -
j_call: TRBJ2-1
v_call: TRBV11-3

cdr3_aa: CASSLALAIPYGYTF
cdr3_nt: TGTGCCAGCAGCTTAGCGTTGGCCATTCCCTATGGCTACACCTTC
d_call: -
clone_size: many
j_call: TRBJ1-2
v_call: TRBV7-9

cdr3_aa: CATSDSGTASTGELFF
cdr3_nt: TGTGCCACCAGTGATTCCGGGACAGCGTCCACCGGGGAGCTGTTTTTT
d_call: TRBD1
clone_size: -
j_call: TRBJ2-2
v_call: TRBV24-1

cdr3_aa: CASSSGSGPLHF
cdr3_nt: TGTGCCAGCAGTTCGGGCAGTGGACCCCTCCACTTT
d_call: -
clone_size: many
j_call: TRBJ1-6
v_call: TRBV12-3/TRBV12-4

cdr3_aa: CASSLRQGGSTGELFF
cdr3_nt: TGTGCCAGCAGCTTACGGCAGGGAGGTAGCACCGGGGAGCTGTTTTTT
d_call: -
clone_size: -
j_call: TRBJ2-2
v_call: TRBV7-6

cdr3_aa: CASGQSGSSYNEQFF
cdr3_nt: TGTGCTAGTGGCCAGTCCGGGAGCTCCTACAATGAGCAGTTCTTC
d_call: -
clone_size: many
j_call: TRBJ2-1
v_call: TRBV12-5

cdr3_aa: CASSSQGVRLASNEQFF
cdr3_nt: TGTGCCAGCAGCTCACAGGGGGTTCGACTAGCGAGCAATGAGCAGTTCTTC
d_call: -
clone_size: -
j_call: TRBJ2-1
v_call: TRBV7-8

cdr3_aa: CASSLLGPRINTEAFF
cdr3_nt: TGTGCCAGCAGTTTATTAGGGCCTAGAATAAACACTGAAGCTTTCTTT
d_call: -
clone_size: many
j_call: TRBJ1-1
v_call: TRBV28

cdr3_aa: CASSSETGSGNTIYF
cdr3_nt: TGTGCCAGCAGCTCAGAGACAGGCTCTGGAAACACCATATATTTT
d_call: -
clone_size: many
j_call: TRBJ1-3
v_call: TRBV7-2

cdr3_aa: CSAMGLYYNEQFF
cdr3_nt: TGCAGTGCTATGGGACTTTATTACAATGAGCAGTTCTTC
d_call: -
clone_size: many
j_call: TRBJ2-1
v_call: TRBV20-1

cdr3_aa: CASSPPGGLAGSADTQYF
cdr3_nt: TGCGCCAGCAGCCCCCCGGGCGGACTAGCGGGAAGTGCAGATACGCAGTATTTT
d_call: TRBD2
clone_size: many
j_call: TRBJ2-3
v_call: TRBV5-1

cdr3_aa: CASSLDSGSASYEQYF
cdr3_nt: TGTGCCAGCAGCTTAGATTCCGGGAGTGCCTCCTACGAGCAGTACTTC
d_call: -
clone_size: many
j_call: TRBJ2-7
v_call: TRBV11-2

cdr3_aa: CASSPSGGRTEAFF
cdr3_nt: TGTGCCAGTAGTCCGTCTGGGGGTCGGACTGAAGCTTTCTTT
d_call: -
clone_size: many
j_call: TRBJ1-1
v_call: TRBV19

cdr3_aa: CASSPRTSGRGDTQYF
cdr3_nt: TGTGCCAGCAGCCCCAGGACTAGCGGGAGAGGAGATACGCAGTATTTT
d_call: TRBD2
clone_size: many
j_call: TRBJ2-3
v_call: TRBV4-2

cdr3_aa: CASSDSRGPGNTIYF
cdr3_nt: TGTGCCAGCAGTGACTCGCGGGGGCCTGGAAACACCATATATTTT
d_call: -
clone_size: -
j_call: TRBJ1-3
v_call: TRBV6-4

cdr3_aa: CASSLVTGYEQYF
cdr3_nt: TGCGCCAGCAGCTTGGTGACAGGCTACGAGCAGTACTTC
d_call: -
clone_size: -
j_call: TRBJ2-7
v_call: TRBV5-1

cdr3_aa: CASRRQGRETQYF
cdr3_nt: TGTGCCAGCAGGAGACAGGGTCGGGAGACCCAGTACTTC
d_call: TRBD1
clone_size: few
j_call: TRBJ2-5
v_call: TRBV11-1

cdr3_aa: CASSPTSGRTYEQYF
cdr3_nt: TGTGCCAGCAGCCCGACTAGCGGGAGAACCTACGAGCAGTACTTC
d_call: TRBD2
clone_size: few
j_call: TRBJ2-7
v_call: TRBV6-1

cdr3_aa: CSARDQTTGGFSPLHF
cdr3_nt: TGCAGTGCTAGAGACCAAACCACAGGGGGCTTTTCACCCCTCCACTTT
d_call: TRBD1
clone_size: few
j_call: TRBJ1-6
v_call: TRBV20-1

cdr3_aa: CSARDAGWGYTIYF
cdr3_nt: TGCAGTGCTAGAGATGCGGGGTGGGGCTACACCATATATTTT
d_call: -
clone_size: -
j_call: TRBJ1-3
v_call: TRBV20-1

cdr3_aa: CAISESQTTDTQYF
cdr3_nt: TGTGCCATCAGTGAGTCGCAGACCACAGATACGCAGTATTTT
d_call: -
clone_size: few
j_call: TRBJ2-3
v_call: TRBV10-3

cdr3_aa: CASSYDGNYEQYF
cdr3_nt: TGTGCCAGCAGTTACGACGGTAACTACGAGCAGTACTTC
d_call: -
clone_size: few
j_call: TRBJ2-7
v_call: TRBV6-5

cdr3_aa: CASSAKTGPQHF
cdr3_nt: TGTGCCAGCAGCGCAAAAACGGGGCCCCAGCATTTT
d_call: -
clone_size: -
j_call: TRBJ1-5
v_call: TRBV7-3

cdr3_aa: CASRGSPASGRAYEQYF
cdr3_nt: TGTGCCAGCAGGGGATCTCCAGCTAGCGGGAGGGCCTACGAGCAGTACTTC
d_call: TRBD2
clone_size: few
j_call: TRBJ2-7
v_call: TRBV7-2

cdr3_aa: CASRPNPGTGTHEQYF
cdr3_nt: TGTGCCAGCAGACCAAACCCCGGGACAGGGACCCACGAGCAGTACTTC
d_call: TRBD1
clone_size: many
j_call: TRBJ2-7
v_call: TRBV6-1

cdr3_aa: CSARSRLAGGASTHTQYF
cdr3_nt: TGCAGTGCTAGATCGCGGCTAGCGGGAGGGGCCTCCACACATACGCAGTATTTT
d_call: TRBD2
clone_size: many
j_call: TRBJ2-3
v_call: TRBV20-1

cdr3_aa: CASSALRQNTGELFF
cdr3_nt: TGTGCCAGCAGCGCTCTCCGACAGAACACCGGGGAGCTGTTTTTT
d_call: -
clone_size: few
j_call: TRBJ2-2
v_call: TRBV13

cdr3_aa: CASSLMGATEAFF
cdr3_nt: TGTGCCAGCAGTCTCATGGGGGCCACTGAAGCTTTCTTT
d_call: -
clone_size: -
j_call: TRBJ1-1
v_call: TRBV27

cdr3_aa: CASSLPLAGGLTDTQYF
cdr3_nt: TGTGCCAGCAGTTTACCTCTAGCGGGAGGGCTTACAGATACGCAGTATTTT
d_call: TRBD2
clone_size: -
j_call: TRBJ2-3
v_call: TRBV28